The clone carrying this TCR beta chain appeared a few times. The antigen is unknown. A junction end diverges from the germline sequence, so it may reflect a read error. This sample was included in a study of CD8+CD57+ T cells in acquired aplastic anemia. Study outcomes and limitations: Common to patients and controls were roughly 30 CD8+ CDR3 sequences.

An expansion of CD8+CD57+ cells by flow cytometry had been shown in patients chosen for sequencing. CDR3 and TCR beta VDJ profiling relied on genomic DNA as the template. TCRdb redid the calling of the reads with MiXCR, one entry per CDR3 protein. Among 150,000 to 200,000 distinct CDR3 sequences listed, approximately 48% were seen once. This CDR3 is built from 13 residues. CDR1 is DFQATT and CDR2 is SNEGSKA in the germline V gene (reference sequence). The TCR was taken from a human donor with aplastic anemia. The sequenced sample was sorted CD4+, CD8+, or CD8+CD57+ T cells (not recorded which) from PBMCs. The V gene is TRBV20-1, the J gene TRBJ2-2; TRBD2 is a possible D gene (7 bases). The CDR3 is CSARGANTGEPFF. CDR3 coding DNA: TGCAGTGCCCGGGGGGCCAACACCGGGGAGCCGTTTTTT.